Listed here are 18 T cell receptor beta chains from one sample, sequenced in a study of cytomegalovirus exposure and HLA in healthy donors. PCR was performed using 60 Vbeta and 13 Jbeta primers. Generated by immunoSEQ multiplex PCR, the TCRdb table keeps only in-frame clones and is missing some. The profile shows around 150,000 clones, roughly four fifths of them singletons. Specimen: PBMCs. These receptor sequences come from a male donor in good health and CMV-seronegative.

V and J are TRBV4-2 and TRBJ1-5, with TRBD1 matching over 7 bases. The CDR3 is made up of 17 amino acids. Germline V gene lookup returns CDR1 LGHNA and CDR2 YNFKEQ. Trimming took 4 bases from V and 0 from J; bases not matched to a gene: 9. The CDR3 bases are TGTGCCAGCAGCCTAGCGACAGGGACGAATAGCAATCAGCCCCAGCATTTT. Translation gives CASSLATGTNSNQPQHF.

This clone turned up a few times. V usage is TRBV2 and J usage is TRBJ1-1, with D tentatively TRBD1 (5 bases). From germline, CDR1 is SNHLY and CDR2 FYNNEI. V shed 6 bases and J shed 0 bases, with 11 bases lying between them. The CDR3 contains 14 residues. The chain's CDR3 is CASRRDFMNTEAFF. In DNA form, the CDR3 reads TGTGCCAGCAGACGGGACTTCATGAACACTGAAGCTTTCTTT. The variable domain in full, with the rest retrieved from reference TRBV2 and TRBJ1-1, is EPEVTQTPSHQVTQMGQEVILRCVPISNHLYFYWYRQILGQKVEFLVSFYNNEISEKSEIFDDQFSVERPDGSNFTLKIRSTKLEDSAMYFCASRRDFMNTEAFFGQGTRLTVV.

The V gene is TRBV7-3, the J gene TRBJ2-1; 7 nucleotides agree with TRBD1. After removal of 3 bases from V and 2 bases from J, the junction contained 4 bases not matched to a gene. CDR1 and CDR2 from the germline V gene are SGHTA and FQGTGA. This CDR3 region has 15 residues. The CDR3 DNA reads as TGTGCCAGCAGCTTGAAGCAGGGGGCCTACAATGAGCAGTTCTTC. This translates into CASSLKQGAYNEQFF.

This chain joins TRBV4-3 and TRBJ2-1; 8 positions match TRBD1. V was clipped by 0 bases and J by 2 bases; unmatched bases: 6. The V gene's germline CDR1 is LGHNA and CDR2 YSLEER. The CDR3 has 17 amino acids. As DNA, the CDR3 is TGCGCCAGCAGCCAAGACAGGGGGCTGGTGCCCTACAATGAGCAGTTCTTC. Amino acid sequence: CASSQDRGLVPYNEQFF.

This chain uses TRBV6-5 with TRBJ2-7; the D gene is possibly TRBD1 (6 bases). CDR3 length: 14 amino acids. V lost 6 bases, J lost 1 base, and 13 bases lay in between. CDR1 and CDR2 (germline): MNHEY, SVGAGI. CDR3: CASRGTTGSYEQYF. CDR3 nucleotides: TGTGCCAGCAGGGGGACAACAGGTTCCTACGAGCAGTACTTC.

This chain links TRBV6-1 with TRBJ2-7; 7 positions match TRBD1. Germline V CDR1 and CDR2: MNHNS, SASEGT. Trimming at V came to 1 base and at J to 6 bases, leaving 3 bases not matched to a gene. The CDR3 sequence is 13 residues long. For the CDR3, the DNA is TGTGCCAGCAGTGAAGGACAGGGCTGCGAGCAGTACTTC. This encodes CASSEGQGCEQYF.

CDR3 protein: CASSYGFSREGGEQYF. The CDR3 DNA reads TGTGCCAGCAGTTACGGGTTTTCGCGGGAGGGGGGCGAGCAGTACTTC. The rearrangement links TRBV6-6 to TRBJ2-7; TRBD2 matches 9 bases. This CDR3 has 16 residues. Germline assignment: CDR1 MNHNY and CDR2 SVGAGI (reference sequence). The V and J ends lost 2 bases and 6 bases, in that order; junction bases with no gene match: 11.

The CDR3 DNA reads TGCGCCAGCAGCTGGCACCGGGACAGGGGCTCTGGGGCCAACGTCCTGACTTTC. Translating gives CASSWHRDRGSGANVLTF. The rearrangement joins TRBV5-1 to TRBJ2-6; TRBD1 aligns across 10 bases. Germline loops: CDR1 SGHRS, CDR2 YFSETQ. V shed 3 bases and J 0 bases; nucleotides not matched to a gene: 6. This CDR3 has 18 residues.

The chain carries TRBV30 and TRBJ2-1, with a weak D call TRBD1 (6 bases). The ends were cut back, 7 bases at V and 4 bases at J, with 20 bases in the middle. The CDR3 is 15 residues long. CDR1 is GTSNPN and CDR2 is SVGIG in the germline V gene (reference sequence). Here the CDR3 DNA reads TGTGCCTTCTTTGAGGCAGGGGTGGAATACAATGAGCAGTTCTTC. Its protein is CAFFEAGVEYNEQFF. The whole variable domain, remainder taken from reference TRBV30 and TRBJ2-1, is SQTIHQWPATLVQPVGSPLSLECTVEGTSNPNLYWYRQAAGRGLQLLFYSVGIGQISSEVPQNLSASRPQDRQFILSSKKLLLSDSGFYLCAFFEAGVEYNEQFFGPGTRLTVL.

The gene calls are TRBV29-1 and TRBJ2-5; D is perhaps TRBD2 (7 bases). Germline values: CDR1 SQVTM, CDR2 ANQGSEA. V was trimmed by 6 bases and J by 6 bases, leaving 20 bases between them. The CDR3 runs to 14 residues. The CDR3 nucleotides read TGCAGCGTGGGATCCGGGGGGCCGCAAAAGACCCAGTACTTC. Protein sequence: CSVGSGGPQKTQYF. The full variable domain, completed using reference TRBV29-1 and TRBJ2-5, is SAVISQKPSRDICQRGTSLTIQCQVDSQVTMMFWYRQQPGQSLTLIATANQGSEATYESGFVIDKFPISRPNLTFSTLTVSNMSPEDSSIYLCSVGSGGPQKTQYFGPGTRLLVL.

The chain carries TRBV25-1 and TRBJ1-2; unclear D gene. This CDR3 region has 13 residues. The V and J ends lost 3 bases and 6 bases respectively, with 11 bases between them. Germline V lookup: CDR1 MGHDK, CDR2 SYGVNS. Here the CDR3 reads CASSESERNGYTF. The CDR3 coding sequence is TGTGCCAGCAGTGAGTCGGAGAGGAATGGCTACACCTTC.

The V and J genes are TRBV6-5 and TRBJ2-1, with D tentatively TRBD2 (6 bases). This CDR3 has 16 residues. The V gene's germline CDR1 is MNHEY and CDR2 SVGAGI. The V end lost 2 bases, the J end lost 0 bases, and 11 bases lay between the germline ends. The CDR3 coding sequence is TGTGCCAGCAGTTACATACGGGGGAGCTCCTACAATGAGCAGTTCTTC. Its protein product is CASSYIRGSSYNEQFF.

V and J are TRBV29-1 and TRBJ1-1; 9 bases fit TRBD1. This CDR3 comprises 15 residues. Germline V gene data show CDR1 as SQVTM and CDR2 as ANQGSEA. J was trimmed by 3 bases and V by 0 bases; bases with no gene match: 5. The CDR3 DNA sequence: TGCAGCGTTGAAGACCCGACAGGGGGTCACACTGAAGCTTTCTTT. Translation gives CSVEDPTGGHTEAFF.

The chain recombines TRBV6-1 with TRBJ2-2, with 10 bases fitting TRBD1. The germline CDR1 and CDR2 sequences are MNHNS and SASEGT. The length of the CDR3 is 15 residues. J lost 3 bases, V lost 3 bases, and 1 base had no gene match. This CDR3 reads CASSETGGYTGELFF. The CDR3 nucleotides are TGTGCCAGCAGTGAGACAGGGGGCTACACCGGGGAGCTGTTTTTT.

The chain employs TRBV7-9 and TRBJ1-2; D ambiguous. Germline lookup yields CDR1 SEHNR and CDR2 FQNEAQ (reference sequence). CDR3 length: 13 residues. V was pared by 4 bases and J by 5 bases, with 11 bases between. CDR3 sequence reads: CASSSAGGYGYTF. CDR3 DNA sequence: TGTGCCAGCAGCTCCGCCGGCGGGTATGGCTACACCTTC.

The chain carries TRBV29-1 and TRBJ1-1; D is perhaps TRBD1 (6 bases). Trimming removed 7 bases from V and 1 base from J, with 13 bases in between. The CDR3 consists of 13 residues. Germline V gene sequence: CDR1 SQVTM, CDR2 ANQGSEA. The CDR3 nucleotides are TGCAGCGCCTCCAGACAGGAGAACACTGAAGCTTTCTTT. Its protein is CSASRQENTEAFF.

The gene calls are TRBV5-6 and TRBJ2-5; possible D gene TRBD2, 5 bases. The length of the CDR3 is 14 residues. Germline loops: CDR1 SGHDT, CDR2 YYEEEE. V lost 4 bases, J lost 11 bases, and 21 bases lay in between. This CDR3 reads CASSHPSGKGEQYF. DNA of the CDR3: TGTGCCAGCAGCCACCCTTCCGGCAAGGGAGAGCAGTACTTC.

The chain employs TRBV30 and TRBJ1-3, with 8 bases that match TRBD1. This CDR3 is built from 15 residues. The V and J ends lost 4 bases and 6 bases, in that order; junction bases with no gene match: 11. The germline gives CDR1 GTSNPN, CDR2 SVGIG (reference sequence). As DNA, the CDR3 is TGTGCCTGGAAACCCTTGGAACAGGGGGAAAACACCATATATTTT. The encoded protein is CAWKPLEQGENTIYF.